Presented here are 13 T cell receptor beta chains from one specimen sequenced in a study of blood T cell repertoires in COVID-19. Profiled with immunoSEQ multiplex PCR; TCRdb holds only in-frame clones, not every one. The data hold about 20,000 clones, with over 75% observed a single time. Material: peripheral blood. Every receptor here comes from a man aged 45-60 years with active COVID-19.

V usage is TRBV25-1 and J usage is TRBJ1-2; D perhaps matches TRBD1 (6 bases). Trimming took off 1 base at V and 2 bases at J, with 14 bases between the two ends. The CDR3 has 16 residues. In germline, CDR1 is MGHDK, CDR2 SYGVNS. CDR3 protein: CASSESRGGKNYGYTF. CDR3 DNA sequence: TGTGCCAGCAGTGAATCTCGGGGGGGCAAAAACTATGGCTACACCTTC.

The chain couples TRBV19 to TRBJ1-3; the D gene is possibly TRBD1 (5 bases). Germline-derived CDR1 and CDR2 are LNHDA and SQIVND (reference sequence). The CDR3 loop spans 10 amino acids. V lost 7 bases, J lost 10 bases, and 8 bases lay in between. DNA of the CDR3: TGTGCCAGTATCGGGACTACCATATATTTT. Translating it yields CASIGTTIYF.

This clone is a singleton in its sample. The chain joins TRBV13 to TRBJ2-2; D may be TRBD1 (5 bases). CDR1 PRHDT and CDR2 FYEKMQ come from the germline V gene (reference sequence). The CDR3 covers 14 residues. Trimming removed 6 bases at V and 6 bases at J, with 14 bases between. The DNA of the CDR3 is TGTGCCAGCAGGAATAAGCAGGGATCCGGGGAGCTGTTTTTT. Amino acids: CASRNKQGSGELFF.

The rearrangement links TRBV25-1 to TRBJ2-1; 8 nucleotides align to TRBD1. This CDR3 comprises 15 residues. The germline V gene encodes CDR1 MGHDK and CDR2 SYGVNS. V was pared by 4 bases and J by 6 bases, with 8 bases of the junction left unmatched. In nucleotides, the CDR3 is TGTGCCAGCAGTGTCGGACAGGGTCTCACCAATGAGCAGTTCTTC. Its translation: CASSVGQGLTNEQFF.

V gene TRBV12-3 or TRBV12-4 combines with J gene TRBJ1-5, with 7 bases identical to TRBD1. The J segment lost 6 bases and the V segment lost 8 bases, leaving 7 bases of the junction unmatched. The CDR3 spans 13 residues. The CDR3 reads CASAGTVGQPQHF. CDR3 DNA: TGTGCCAGCGCTGGGACAGTCGGTCAGCCCCAGCATTTT.

This chain joins TRBV30 and TRBJ2-1, with 15 bases matching TRBD2. Germline CDR1 is GTSNPN and CDR2 is SVGIG (reference sequence). The CDR3 has 16 amino acids. J was trimmed by 10 bases and V by 2 bases; bases with no gene match: 9. CDR3 residues: CAWSTKGGTSGGEQFF. The CDR3 DNA reads as TGTGCCTGGAGTACGAAAGGAGGGACTAGCGGGGGGGAGCAGTTCTTC.

The V and J genes are TRBV6-5 and TRBJ1-1, with D possibly matching TRBD1 (6 bases). CDR1 is MNHEY and CDR2 is SVGAGI in the germline V gene. The CDR3 is 16 residues long. Between the trimmed V and J ends, which lost 4 bases and 2 bases, there was a span of 17 bases. The CDR3 coding sequence is TGTGCCAGCAGTTCGGGACACTCCTTGGAAAACACTGAAGCTTTCTTT. As protein: CASSSGHSLENTEAFF.

The gene calls are TRBV2 and TRBJ1-1, with D unclear. With 7 bases removed from V and 7 bases from J, the gap between germline ends came to 7 bases. Germline V gives CDR1 SNHLY, CDR2 FYNNEI. The CDR3 is 10 amino acids. Here the CDR3 DNA reads TGTGCCAGCAACGGGGTTGAAGCTTTCTTT. Encoded protein: CASNGVEAFF.

The chain couples TRBV29-1 to TRBJ2-7; D is uncertain. CDR1 is SQVTM, CDR2 ANQGSEA, per germline. The V end was cut by 0 bases, the J end by 3 bases, with 15 bases between. The CDR3 has 15 amino acids. The CDR3 nucleotides are TGCAGCGTTGAAGATACGGGTGTCGAGAACTACGAGCAGTACTTC. Translation: CSVEDTGVENYEQYF.

The chain recombines TRBV25-1 with TRBJ1-4; D may be TRBD1 (6 bases). The CDR3 length is 15 residues. Per the germline V gene, CDR1 is MGHDK and CDR2 is SYGVNS. Trimming removed 5 bases at V and 3 bases at J, with 13 bases between. The CDR3 coding sequence is TGTGCCAGCAGTTTCAGGGGTGGGGCTAATGAAAAACTGTTTTTT. Protein product: CASSFRGGANEKLFF.

The chain has TRBV23-1 and TRBJ2-5; TRBD2 matches at 7 bases. TRBV23-1 is assigned to the ORF class and has an uncertain function. The J segment lost 7 bases and the V segment lost 9 bases, leaving 2 bases of the junction unmatched. The CDR3 sequence is 10 residues long. DNA of the CDR3: TGCGCCAGGGGGGGGTGGACCCAGTACTTC. Amino acid sequence: CARGGWTQYF.

The chain joins TRBV19 to TRBJ2-3; 9 positions match TRBD1. This CDR3 has 16 residues. Germline V lookup: CDR1 LNHDA, CDR2 SQIVND (reference sequence). The V gene end was trimmed by 1 base and the J gene end by 0 bases; junction bases not matched to a gene: 2. This CDR3 is CASSIGDRVSTDTQYF. CDR3 DNA: TGTGCCAGTAGTATAGGGGACAGGGTCAGCACAGATACGCAGTATTTT.

The gene calls are TRBV10-2 and TRBJ2-7; TRBD2 matches at 10 bases. This CDR3 has 13 residues. V lost 7 bases, J lost 4 bases, and 4 bases stayed unmatched. Germline V gives CDR1 WSHSY, CDR2 SAAADI. The CDR3 sequence is CASNPSGGYEQYF. The CDR3 DNA is TGCGCCAGCAACCCTAGCGGGGGTTACGAGCAGTACTTC.